This T cell receptor (beta chain) was obtained from a study of blood T cell repertoires in COVID-19. Original analysis: Researchers report that nucleated cell counts were estimated from reference gene primer amplification. Here immunoSEQ multiplex PCR was the method, and the copy in TCRdb shows in-frame clones only, minus some. The V and J calls and the clone size are those of that table, but D and trimming were determined from the DNA. The sample lists about 320,000 clones, about 82% occurring once. The V end lost 2 bases, the J end lost 4 bases, and 12 bases lay between the germline ends. There are 14 residues in the CDR3. The germline V gene has CDR1 SGHTA and CDR2 FQGTGA.

The J gene is TRBJ2-7, the V gene TRBV7-3; possible D gene TRBD2, 6 bases. Sequencing was carried out using peripheral blood. This receptor was obtained from a woman in her forties or fifties with acute or convalescent COVID-19. The CDR3 region is CASSLVPGEYEQYF. The CDR3 region has the DNA TGTGCCAGCAGCTTAGTTCCGGGAGAGTACGAGCAGTACTTC.